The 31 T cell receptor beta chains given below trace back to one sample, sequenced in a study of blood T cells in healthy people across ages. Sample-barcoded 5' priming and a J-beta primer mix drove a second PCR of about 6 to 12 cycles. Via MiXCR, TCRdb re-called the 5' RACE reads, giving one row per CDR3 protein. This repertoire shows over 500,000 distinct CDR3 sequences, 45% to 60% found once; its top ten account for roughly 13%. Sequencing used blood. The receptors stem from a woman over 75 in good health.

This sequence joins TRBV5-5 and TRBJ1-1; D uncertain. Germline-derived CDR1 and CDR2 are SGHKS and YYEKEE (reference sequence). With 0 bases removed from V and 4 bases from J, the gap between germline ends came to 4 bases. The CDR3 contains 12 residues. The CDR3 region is CASSLGITEAFF. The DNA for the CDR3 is TGTGCCAGCAGCTTGGGCATCACTGAAGCTTTCTTT.

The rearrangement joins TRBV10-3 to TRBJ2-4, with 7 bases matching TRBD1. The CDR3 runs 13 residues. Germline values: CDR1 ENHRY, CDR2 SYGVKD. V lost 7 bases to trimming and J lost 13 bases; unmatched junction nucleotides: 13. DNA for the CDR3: TGTGCCATCAACGAAGACAGGGTGAGGGAGCAGTACTTC. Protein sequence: CAINEDRVREQYF.

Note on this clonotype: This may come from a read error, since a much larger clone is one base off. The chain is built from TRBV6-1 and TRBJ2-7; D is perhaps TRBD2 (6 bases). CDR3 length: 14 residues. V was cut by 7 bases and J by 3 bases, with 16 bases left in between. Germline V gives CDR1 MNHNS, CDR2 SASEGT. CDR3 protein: CASNNGLGGYEQYF. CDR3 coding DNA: TGTGCCAGCAATAACGGACTGGGGGGCTACGAGCAGTACTTC.

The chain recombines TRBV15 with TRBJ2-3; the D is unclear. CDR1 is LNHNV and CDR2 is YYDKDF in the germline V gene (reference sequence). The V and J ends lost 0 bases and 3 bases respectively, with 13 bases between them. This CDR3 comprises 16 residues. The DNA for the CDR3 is TGTGCCACCAGCAGAGAGCCCGGCTTTTATACAGATACGCAGTATTTT. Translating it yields CATSREPGFYTDTQYF.

The CDR3, as DNA: TGTGCCAGCAGCGTCCGGGACGGAAACAATGAGCAGTACTTC. Translation: CASSVRDGNNEQYF. The chain is built from TRBV7-9 and TRBJ2-5, with D perhaps given as TRBD1 or TRBD2 (5 bases each). V shed 5 bases and J shed 11 bases, with 21 bases lying between them. Per the germline V gene, CDR1 is SEHNR and CDR2 is FQNEAQ (reference sequence). The CDR3 contains 14 residues.

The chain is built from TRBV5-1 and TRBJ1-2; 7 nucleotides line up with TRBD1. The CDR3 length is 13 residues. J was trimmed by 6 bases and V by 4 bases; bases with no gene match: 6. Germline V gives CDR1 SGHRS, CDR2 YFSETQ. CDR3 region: CASSHGQVDGYTF. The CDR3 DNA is TGCGCCAGCAGCCATGGACAGGTGGATGGCTACACCTTC.

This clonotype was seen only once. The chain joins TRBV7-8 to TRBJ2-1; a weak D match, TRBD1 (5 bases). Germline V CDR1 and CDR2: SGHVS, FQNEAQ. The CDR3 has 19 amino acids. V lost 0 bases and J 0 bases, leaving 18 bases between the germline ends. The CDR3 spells CASSLARGKWGYSYNEQFF. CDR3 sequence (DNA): TGTGCCAGCAGCTTAGCAAGGGGCAAGTGGGGTTACTCCTACAATGAGCAGTTCTTC.

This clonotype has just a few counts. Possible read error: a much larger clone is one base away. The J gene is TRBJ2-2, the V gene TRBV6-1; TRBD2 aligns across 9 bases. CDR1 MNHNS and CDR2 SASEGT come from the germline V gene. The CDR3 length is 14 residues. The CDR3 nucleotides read TGTGCCGGCAGTGATAGCGGGGGCACCGGGGAGCTGTTTTTT. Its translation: CAGSDSGGTGELFF.

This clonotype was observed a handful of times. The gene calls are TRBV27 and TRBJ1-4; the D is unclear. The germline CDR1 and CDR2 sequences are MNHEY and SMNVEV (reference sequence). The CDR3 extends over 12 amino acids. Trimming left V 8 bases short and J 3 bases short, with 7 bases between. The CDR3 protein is CASRTSNEKLFF. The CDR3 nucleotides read TGTGCCAGCCGGACCTCTAATGAAAAACTGTTTTTT.

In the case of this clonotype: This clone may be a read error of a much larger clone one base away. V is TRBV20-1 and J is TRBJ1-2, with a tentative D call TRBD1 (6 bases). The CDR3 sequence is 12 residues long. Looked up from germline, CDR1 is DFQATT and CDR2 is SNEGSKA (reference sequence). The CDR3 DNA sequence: TGCGGTGCCACTGGACAGAGCTATGGCTACACCTTC. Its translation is CGATGQSYGYTF.

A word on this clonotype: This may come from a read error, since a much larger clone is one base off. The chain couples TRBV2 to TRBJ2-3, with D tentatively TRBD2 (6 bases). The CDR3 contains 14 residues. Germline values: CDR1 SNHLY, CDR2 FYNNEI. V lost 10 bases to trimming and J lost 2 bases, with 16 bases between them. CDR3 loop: CANTEAGLTDTQYF. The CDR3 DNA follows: TGTGCCAACACCGAAGCGGGCCTCACAGATACGCAGTATTTT.

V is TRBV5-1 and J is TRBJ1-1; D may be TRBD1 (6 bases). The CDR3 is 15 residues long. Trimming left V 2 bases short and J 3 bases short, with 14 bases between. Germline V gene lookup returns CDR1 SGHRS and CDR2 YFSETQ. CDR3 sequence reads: CASSFGPRGDTEAFF. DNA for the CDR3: TGCGCCAGCAGCTTCGGACCGAGGGGGGACACTGAAGCTTTCTTT.

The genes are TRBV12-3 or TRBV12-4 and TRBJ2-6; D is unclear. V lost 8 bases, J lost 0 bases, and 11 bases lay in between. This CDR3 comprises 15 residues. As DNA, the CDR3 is TGTGCCAGCTACTCCTATAGCTCTGGGGCCAACGTCCTGACTTTC. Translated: CASYSYSSGANVLTF.

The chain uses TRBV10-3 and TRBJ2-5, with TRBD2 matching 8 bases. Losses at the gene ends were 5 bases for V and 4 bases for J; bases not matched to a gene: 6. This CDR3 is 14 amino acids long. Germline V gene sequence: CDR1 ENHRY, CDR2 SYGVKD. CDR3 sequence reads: CAISTGLGLETQYF. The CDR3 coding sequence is TGTGCCATCAGTACGGGACTAGGTCTAGAGACCCAGTACTTC.

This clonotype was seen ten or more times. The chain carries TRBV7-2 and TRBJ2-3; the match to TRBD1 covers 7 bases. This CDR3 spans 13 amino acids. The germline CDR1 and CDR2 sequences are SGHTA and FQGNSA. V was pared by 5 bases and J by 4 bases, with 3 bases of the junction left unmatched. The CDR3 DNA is TGTGCCAGCAGCAGACAGGGATCAGATACGCAGTATTTT. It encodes CASSRQGSDTQYF.

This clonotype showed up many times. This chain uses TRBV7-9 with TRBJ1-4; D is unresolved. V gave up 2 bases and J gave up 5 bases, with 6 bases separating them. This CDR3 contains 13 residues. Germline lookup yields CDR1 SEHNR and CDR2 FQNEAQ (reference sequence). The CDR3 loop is CASSLIQNEKLFF. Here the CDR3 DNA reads TGTGCCAGCAGCTTAATTCAGAATGAAAAACTGTTTTTT.

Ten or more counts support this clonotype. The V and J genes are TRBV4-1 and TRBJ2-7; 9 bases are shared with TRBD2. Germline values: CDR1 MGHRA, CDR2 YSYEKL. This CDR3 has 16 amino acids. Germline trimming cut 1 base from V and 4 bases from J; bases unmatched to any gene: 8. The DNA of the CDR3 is TGCGCCAGCAGCCAAGGATCGACTAGCGGCAGATACGAGCAGTACTTC. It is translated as CASSQGSTSGRYEQYF.

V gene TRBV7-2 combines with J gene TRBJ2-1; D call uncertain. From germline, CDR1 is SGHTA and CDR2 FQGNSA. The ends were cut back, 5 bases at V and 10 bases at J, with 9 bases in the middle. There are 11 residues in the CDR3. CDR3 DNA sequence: TGTGCCAGCAGCAGGTGGACGGAGCAGTTCTTC. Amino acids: CASSRWTEQFF.

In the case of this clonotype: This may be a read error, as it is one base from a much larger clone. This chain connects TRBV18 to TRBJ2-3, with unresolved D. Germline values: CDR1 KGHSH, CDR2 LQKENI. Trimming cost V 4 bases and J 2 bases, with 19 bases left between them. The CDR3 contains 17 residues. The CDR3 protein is CASSLSGTLLTTDTQYF. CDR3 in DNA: TGTGCCAGCTCACTCTCAGGTACACTACTTACCACAGATACGCAGTATTTT.

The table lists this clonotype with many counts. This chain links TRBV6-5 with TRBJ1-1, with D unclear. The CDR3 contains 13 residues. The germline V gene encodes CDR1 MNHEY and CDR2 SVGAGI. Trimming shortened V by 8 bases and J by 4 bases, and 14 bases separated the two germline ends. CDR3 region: CASHALKGTEAFF. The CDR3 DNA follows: TGTGCCAGCCACGCTCTCAAGGGCACTGAAGCTTTCTTT.

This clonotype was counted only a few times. CDR3 DNA: TGTGCCAGCAGTTTAGGGACATCGGTGGGCACCGGGGAGCTGTTTTTT. Translation gives CASSLGTSVGTGELFF. This rearrangement joins TRBV12-3 or TRBV12-4 to TRBJ2-2, with a tentative D call TRBD1 (5 bases). Trimming pared 1 base from V and 4 bases from J, leaving 13 bases between. This CDR3 spans 16 amino acids.

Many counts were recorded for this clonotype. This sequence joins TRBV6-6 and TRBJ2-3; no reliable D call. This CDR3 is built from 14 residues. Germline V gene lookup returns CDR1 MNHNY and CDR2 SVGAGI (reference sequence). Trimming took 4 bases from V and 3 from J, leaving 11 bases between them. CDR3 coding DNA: TGTGCCAGCAGTTTCCGGACCGAAACAGATACGCAGTATTTT. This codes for CASSFRTETDTQYF.

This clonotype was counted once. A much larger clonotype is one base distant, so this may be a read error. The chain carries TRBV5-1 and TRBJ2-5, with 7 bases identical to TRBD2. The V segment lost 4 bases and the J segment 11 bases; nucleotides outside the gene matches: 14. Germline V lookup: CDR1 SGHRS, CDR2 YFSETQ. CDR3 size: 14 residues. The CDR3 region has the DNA TGCGCCAGCAGCCCACAGCGGGACTACAATGAGCAGTACTTC. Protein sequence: CASSPQRDYNEQYF.

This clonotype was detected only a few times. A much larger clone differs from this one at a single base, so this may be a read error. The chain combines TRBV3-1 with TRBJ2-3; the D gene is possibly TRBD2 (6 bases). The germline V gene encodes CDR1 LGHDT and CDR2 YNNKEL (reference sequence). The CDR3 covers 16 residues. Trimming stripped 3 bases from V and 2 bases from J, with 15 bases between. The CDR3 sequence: CASSQGLGLHTDTQYF. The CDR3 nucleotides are TGTGCCAGCAGCCAGGGACTGGGACTCCACACAGATACGCAGTATTTT.

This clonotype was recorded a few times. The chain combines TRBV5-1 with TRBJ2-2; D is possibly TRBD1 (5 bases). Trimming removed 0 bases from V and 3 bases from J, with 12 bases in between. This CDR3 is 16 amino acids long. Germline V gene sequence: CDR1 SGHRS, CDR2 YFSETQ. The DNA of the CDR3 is TGCGCCAGCAGCTTGGCGGCAGGGCGTCACACCGGGGAGCTGTTTTTT. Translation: CASSLAAGRHTGELFF.

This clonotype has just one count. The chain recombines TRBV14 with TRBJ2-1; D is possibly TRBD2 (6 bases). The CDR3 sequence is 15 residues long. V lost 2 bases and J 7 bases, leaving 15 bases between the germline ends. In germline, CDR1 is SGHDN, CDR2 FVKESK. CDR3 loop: CASSQPSSETNEQFF. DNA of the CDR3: TGTGCCAGCAGCCAACCTTCTAGCGAGACTAATGAGCAGTTCTTC.

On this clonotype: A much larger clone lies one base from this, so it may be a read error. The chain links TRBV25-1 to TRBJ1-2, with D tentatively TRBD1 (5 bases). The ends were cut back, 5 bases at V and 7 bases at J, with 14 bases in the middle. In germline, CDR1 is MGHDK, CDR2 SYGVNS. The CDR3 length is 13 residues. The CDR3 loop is CASSPGGICGYTF. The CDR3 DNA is TGTGCCAGCAGTCCTGGGGGAATCTGTGGCTACACCTTC.

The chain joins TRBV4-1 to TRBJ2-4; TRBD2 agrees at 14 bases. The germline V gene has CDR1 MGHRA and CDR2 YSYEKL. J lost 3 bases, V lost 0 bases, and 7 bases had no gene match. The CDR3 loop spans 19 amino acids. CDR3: CASSQEGTSGSWGKNIQYF. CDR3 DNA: TGCGCCAGCAGCCAAGAGGGGACTAGCGGGAGTTGGGGCAAAAACATTCAGTACTTC.

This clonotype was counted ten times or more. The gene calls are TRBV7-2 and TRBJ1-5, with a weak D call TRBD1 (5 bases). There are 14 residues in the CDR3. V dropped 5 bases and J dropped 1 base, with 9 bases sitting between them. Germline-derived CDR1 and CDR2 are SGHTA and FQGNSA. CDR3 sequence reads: CASSARDSNQPQHF. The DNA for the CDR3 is TGTGCCAGCAGCGCGAGGGACAGCAATCAGCCCCAGCATTTT.

CDR3 coding DNA: TGCGCCAGCAGCAGGGACAGGGGAGACGCTGAAGCTTTCTTT. It codes for CASSRDRGDAEAFF. This rearrangement joins TRBV5-1 to TRBJ1-1; 10 bases line up with TRBD1. J gave up 6 bases and V 4 bases, and 6 bases lay outside the gene matches. The CDR3 consists of 14 residues. The germline V gene has CDR1 SGHRS and CDR2 YFSETQ.

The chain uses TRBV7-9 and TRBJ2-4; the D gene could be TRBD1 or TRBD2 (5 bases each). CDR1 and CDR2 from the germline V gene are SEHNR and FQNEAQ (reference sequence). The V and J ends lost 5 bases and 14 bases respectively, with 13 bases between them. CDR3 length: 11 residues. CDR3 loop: CASSAGTEKYF. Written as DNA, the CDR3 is TGTGCCAGCAGCGCCGGGACGGAGAAGTACTTC.